This TCR beta chain comes out of a study of T cell responses to AZD1222 COVID-19 vaccine. The CDR3 consists of 12 residues. The germline gives CDR1 GTSNPN, CDR2 SVGIG (reference sequence). The ends were cut back, 2 bases at V and 7 bases at J, with 6 bases in the middle. Study-wide results and caveats: Once two AZD1222 doses were given, Spike-specific TCR breadth and depth went up. Regions 160-218 and 743-854 dominated among vaccine-associated CD4 TCRs spanning spike. There were mostly white British donors and more females than males, and clonal diversity was possibly underestimated. There were repertoire samples only from the period after the peak T cell response.

TCRdb's copy holds only in-frame clones and misses some; the assay was immunoSEQ multiplex PCR. This sample has fewer than 95,000 clones; 89% occur once, and the top ten carry approximately 5%. Note on this clone: Antigen: not known.

The material was peripheral blood, obtained 28 days after the second AZD1222 dose. The V call is TRBV30, the J call TRBJ1-6; no clear D. This TCR was sampled from an adult who received the AZD1222 COVID-19 vaccine. CDR3 DNA sequence: TGTGCCTGGAGTTGGGTCAATTCACCCCTCCACTTT. Translation: CAWSWVNSPLHF. Looking up the rest from reference TRBV30 and TRBJ1-6 gives the full variable domain: SQTIHQWPATLVQPVGSPLSLECTVEGTSNPNLYWYRQAAGRGLQLLFYSVGIGQISSEVPQNLSASRPQDRQFILSSKKLLLSDSGFYLCAWSWVNSPLHFGNGTRLTVT.